The T cell receptor beta chain described here comes from a study of blood T cell repertoires in COVID-19. Self-reported history from a screening survey and questionnaire set each donor's cohort. As processed by the authors: Researchers report that nucleated cell counts were estimated from reference gene primer amplification. Profiled with immunoSEQ multiplex PCR; TCRdb holds only in-frame clones, not every one. V and J calls and clone size are given by that table; D and trimming were obtained from the DNA. The sample has some 190,000 clones; approximately 73% are singletons. Germline V gives CDR1 MGHRA, CDR2 YSYEKL. V shed 0 bases and J shed 5 bases, with 11 bases lying between them. The CDR3 is 15 amino acids.

The sequence was collected from a woman between 50 and 59 years old with acute COVID-19. Sequencing input: PBMCs or T cells enriched from blood (not recorded which). The chain employs TRBV4-1 and TRBJ1-5; tentative D call: TRBD1 (5 bases). CDR3 region: CASSQEGGTDQPQHF. The CDR3 bases are TGCGCCAGCAGCCAAGAGGGCGGGACGGATCAGCCCCAGCATTTT.